This note documents a single T cell receptor beta chain sequence. What it recognizes is unknown. Each molecule of TCR cDNA was tagged with one unique molecular identifier. Via MiXCR, TCRdb re-called the 5' RACE reads, giving one row per CDR3 protein. Of tens of thousands of distinct CDR3 sequences in the sample, approximately 21% were seen once. Time point specified: sample taken at primary tumor resection. Unsorted tumor, nontumor lung tissue or cryopreserved PBMC supplied the whole RNA. The sample belongs to a study of spatial heterogeneity in lung cancer. General observations from the study: In blood, ubiquitous expanded tumor TCRs appeared more at resection than follow-up.

The CDR3 spans 14 residues. The germline V gene has CDR1 LGHNA and CDR2 YNFKEQ. V was shortened by 4 bases and J by 3 bases, with 12 bases between the two germline ends. Specimen: PBMCs, collected at surgery. The clonotype originates from a male donor with early-stage non-small cell lung cancer. This chain uses TRBV4-2 with TRBJ1-2; possibly TRBD1 for D (5 bases). Written as DNA, the CDR3 is TGTGCCAGCAGCCCGCAGGGATTGGACTATGGCTACACCTTC. Translated: CASSPQGLDYGYTF.